Listed below are T cell receptor beta chains from one sample, sequenced in a study of cytomegalovirus exposure and HLA in healthy donors. The protocol was immunoSEQ multiplex PCR, while the TCRdb copy is restricted to in-frame clones and leaves out a portion. The sample lists about 140,000 clones; roughly 80% were seen once. Sequencing input: PBMCs. All receptors derive from a woman aged 45-65 years in good health and CMV-seropositive. CDR3s include the opening cysteine and the closing phenylalanine or tryptophan. D genes are given only for firm matches. Expanded clones get a size class; other rows say once, few or many, or leave the size out.

v_call: TRBV5-5; j_call: TRBJ1-6; clone_size: few; d_call: -; cdr3_nt: TGTGCCAGCAGCTTGGGACAGAATAATTCACCCCTCCACTTT; cdr3_aa: CASSLGQNNSPLHF
v_call: TRBV7-2; j_call: TRBJ1-2; clone_size: -; d_call: TRBD1; cdr3_nt: TGTGCCAGCAGCTATCCTGACAGGGCCGGTGGCTACACCTTC; cdr3_aa: CASSYPDRAGGYTF
v_call: TRBV9; j_call: TRBJ1-2; clone_size: -; d_call: -; cdr3_nt: TGTGCCAGCAGCGTAGGGAGGCTGACTAACTATGGCTACACCTTC; cdr3_aa: CASSVGRLTNYGYTF
v_call: TRBV7-9; j_call: TRBJ2-3; clone_size: -; d_call: TRBD2; cdr3_nt: TGTGCCAGCAGCTTCTCCCGACTAGCTAGCACAGATACGCAGTATTTT; cdr3_aa: CASSFSRLASTDTQYF
v_call: TRBV10-3; j_call: TRBJ1-1; clone_size: -; d_call: -; cdr3_nt: TGTGCCATCAGTGAAGTGGGAGGGGCCGCTCGGGGCACTGAAGCTTTCTTT; cdr3_aa: CAISEVGGAARGTEAFF
v_call: TRBV4-1; j_call: TRBJ1-5; clone_size: -; d_call: -; cdr3_nt: TGCGCCAGCAGCGCCGGGTTCGGGCAGCCCCAGCATTTT; cdr3_aa: CASSAGFGQPQHF
v_call: TRBV5-1; j_call: TRBJ2-5; clone_size: once; d_call: -; cdr3_nt: TGCGCCAGCAGCTTGGAAGGTCAGGGAGAGACCCAGTACTTC; cdr3_aa: CASSLEGQGETQYF
v_call: TRBV10-3; j_call: TRBJ2-1; clone_size: -; d_call: TRBD1; cdr3_nt: TGTGCCATCAGTGACCACAGGGGGCGCTACAATGAGCAGTTCTTC; cdr3_aa: CAISDHRGRYNEQFF
v_call: TRBV7-2; j_call: TRBJ2-7; clone_size: -; d_call: TRBD2; cdr3_nt: TGTGCCAGCAGCTCAGGACTAGCGGCCTCCTACGAGCAGTACTTC; cdr3_aa: CASSSGLAASYEQYF
v_call: TRBV19; j_call: TRBJ2-4; clone_size: -; d_call: -; cdr3_nt: TGTGCCAGTAGCAGGGCGTGGGACATTCAGTACTTC; cdr3_aa: CASSRAWDIQYF
v_call: TRBV10-3; j_call: TRBJ2-5; clone_size: -; d_call: TRBD1; cdr3_nt: TGTGCCATCAGGGAACAGGGGGCAGAGACCCAGTACTTC; cdr3_aa: CAIREQGAETQYF
v_call: TRBV6-1; j_call: TRBJ2-1; clone_size: -; d_call: TRBD1; cdr3_nt: TGTGCCAGCAGTGATAGTGTTTTTTTGACAGGGCTAAGGGGTGAGCAGTTCTTC; cdr3_aa: CASSDSVFLTGLRGEQFF
v_call: TRBV6-6; j_call: TRBJ1-2; clone_size: -; d_call: -; cdr3_nt: TGTGCCAGCAGTTACACGGCGGACTATGGCTACACCTTC; cdr3_aa: CASSYTADYGYTF